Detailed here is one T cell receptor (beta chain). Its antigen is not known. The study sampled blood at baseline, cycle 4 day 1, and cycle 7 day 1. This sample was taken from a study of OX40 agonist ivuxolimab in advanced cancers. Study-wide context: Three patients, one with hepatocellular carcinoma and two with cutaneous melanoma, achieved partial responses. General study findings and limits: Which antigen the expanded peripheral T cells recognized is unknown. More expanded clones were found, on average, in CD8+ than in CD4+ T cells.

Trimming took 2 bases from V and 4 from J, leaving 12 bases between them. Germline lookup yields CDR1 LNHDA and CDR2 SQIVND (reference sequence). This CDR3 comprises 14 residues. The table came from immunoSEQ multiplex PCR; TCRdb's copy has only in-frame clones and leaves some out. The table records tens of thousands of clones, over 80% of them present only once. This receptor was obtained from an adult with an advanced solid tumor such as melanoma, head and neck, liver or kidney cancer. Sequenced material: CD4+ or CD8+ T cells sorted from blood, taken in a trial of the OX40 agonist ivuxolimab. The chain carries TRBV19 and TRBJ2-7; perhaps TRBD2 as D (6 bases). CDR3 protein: CASSIPGLVYEQYF. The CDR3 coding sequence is TGTGCCAGTAGTATACCGGGACTTGTATACGAGCAGTACTTC.